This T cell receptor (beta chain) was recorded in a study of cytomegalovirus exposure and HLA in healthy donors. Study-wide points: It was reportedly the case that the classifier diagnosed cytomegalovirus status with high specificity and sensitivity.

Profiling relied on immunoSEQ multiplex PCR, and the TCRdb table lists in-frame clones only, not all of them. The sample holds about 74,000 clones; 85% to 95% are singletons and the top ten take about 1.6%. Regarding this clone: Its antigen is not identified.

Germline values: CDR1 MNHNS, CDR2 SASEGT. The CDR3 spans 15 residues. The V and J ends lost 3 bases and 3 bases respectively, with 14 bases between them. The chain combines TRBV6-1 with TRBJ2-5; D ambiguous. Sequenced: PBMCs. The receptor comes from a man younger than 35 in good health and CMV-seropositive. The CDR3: CASSDLIQNKETQYF. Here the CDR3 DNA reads TGTGCCAGCAGTGATCTAATACAGAATAAAGAGACCCAGTACTTC.